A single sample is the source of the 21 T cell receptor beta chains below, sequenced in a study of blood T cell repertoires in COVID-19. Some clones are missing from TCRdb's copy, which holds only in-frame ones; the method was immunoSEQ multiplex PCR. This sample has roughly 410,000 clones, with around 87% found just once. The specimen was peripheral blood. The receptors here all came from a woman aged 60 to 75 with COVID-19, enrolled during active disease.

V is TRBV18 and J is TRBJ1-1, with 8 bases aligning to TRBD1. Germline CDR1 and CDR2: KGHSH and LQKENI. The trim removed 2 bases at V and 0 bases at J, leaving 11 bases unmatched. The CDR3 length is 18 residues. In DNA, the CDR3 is TGTGCCAGCTCACCATCGCAGGGGGCAGGCCCGATGAACACTGAAGCTTTCTTT. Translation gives CASSPSQGAGPMNTEAFF. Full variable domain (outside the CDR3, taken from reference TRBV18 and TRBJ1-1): NAGVMQNPRHLVRRRGQEARLRCSPMKGHSHVYWYRQLPEEGLKFMVYLQKENIIDESGMPKERFSAEFPKEGPSILRIQQVVRGDSAAYFCASSPSQGAGPMNTEAFFGQGTRLTVV.

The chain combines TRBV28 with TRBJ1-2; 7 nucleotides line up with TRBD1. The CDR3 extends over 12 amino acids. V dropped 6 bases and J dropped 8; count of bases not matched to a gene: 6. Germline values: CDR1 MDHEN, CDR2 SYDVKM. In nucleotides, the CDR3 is TGTGCCAGCAGGTTGACAGGGCCGGGCTACACCTTC. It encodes CASRLTGPGYTF.

In DNA form, the CDR3 reads TGCGCCAGCAGCGAGGAGGGTAGCGGGCTAGGTCAGCCCCAGCATTTT. This translates into CASSEEGSGLGQPQHF. The V call is TRBV4-1, the J call TRBJ1-5, with D unresolved. Germline CDR1 reads MGHRA; CDR2 reads YSYEKL. There are 16 residues in the CDR3. The V end was cut by 5 bases, the J end by 6 bases, with 20 bases between.

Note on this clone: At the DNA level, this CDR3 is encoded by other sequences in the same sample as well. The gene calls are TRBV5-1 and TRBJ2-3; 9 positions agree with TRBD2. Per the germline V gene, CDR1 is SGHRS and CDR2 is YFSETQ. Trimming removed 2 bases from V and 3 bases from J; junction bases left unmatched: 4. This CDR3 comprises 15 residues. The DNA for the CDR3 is TGCGCCAGCAGCTTAGGCCTAGCGGGGACAGATACGCAGTATTTT. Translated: CASSLGLAGTDTQYF.

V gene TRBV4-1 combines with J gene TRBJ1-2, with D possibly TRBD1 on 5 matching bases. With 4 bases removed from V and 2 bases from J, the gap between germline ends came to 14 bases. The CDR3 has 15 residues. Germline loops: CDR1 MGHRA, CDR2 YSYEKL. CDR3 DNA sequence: TGCGCCAGCAGCCTGACAGAGGAATCCAACTATGGCTACACCTTC. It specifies CASSLTEESNYGYTF.

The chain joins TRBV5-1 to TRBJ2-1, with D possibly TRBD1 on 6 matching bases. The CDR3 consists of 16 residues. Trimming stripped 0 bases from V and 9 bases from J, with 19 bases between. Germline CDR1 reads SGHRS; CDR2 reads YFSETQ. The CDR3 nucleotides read TGCGCCAGCAGCTTGGCCGGGACCTCCTTCAGGGGTGAGCAGTTCTTC. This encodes CASSLAGTSFRGEQFF.

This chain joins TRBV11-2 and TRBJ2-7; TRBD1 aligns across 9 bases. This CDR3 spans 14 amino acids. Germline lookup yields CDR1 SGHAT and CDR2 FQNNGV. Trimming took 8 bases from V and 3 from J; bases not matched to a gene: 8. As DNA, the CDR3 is TGTGCCAGCGACCCCGGGACAGGGAGCTACGAGCAGTACTTC. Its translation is CASDPGTGSYEQYF.

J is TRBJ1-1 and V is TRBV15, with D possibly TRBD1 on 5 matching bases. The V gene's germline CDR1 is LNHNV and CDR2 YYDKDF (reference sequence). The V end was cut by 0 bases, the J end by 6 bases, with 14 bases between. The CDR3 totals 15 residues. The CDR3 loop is CATSRDLGGISEAFF. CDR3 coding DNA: TGTGCCACCAGCAGAGATCTGGGGGGGATCTCTGAAGCTTTCTTT.

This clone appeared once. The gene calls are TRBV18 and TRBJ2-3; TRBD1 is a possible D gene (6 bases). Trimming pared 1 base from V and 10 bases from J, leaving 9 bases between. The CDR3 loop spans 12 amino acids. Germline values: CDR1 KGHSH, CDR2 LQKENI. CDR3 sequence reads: CASSPHREAQYF. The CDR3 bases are TGTGCCAGCTCACCACACAGGGAAGCGCAGTATTTT.

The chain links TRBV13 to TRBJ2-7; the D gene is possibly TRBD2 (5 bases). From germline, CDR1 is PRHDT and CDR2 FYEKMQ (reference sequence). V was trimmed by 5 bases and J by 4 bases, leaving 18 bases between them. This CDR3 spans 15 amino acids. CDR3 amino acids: CASSPPAGPSYEQYF. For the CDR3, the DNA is TGTGCCAGCAGCCCACCGGCGGGTCCTTCTTACGAGCAGTACTTC.

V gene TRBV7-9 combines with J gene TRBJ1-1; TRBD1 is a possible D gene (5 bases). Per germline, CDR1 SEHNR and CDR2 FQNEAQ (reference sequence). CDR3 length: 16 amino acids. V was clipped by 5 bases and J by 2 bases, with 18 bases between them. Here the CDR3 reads CASSLSRAGRNTEAFF. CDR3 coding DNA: TGTGCCAGCAGCCTAAGCAGGGCGGGGAGAAACACTGAAGCTTTCTTT.

CDR3 nucleotide sequence: TGCGCCAGCAACTATATGGGGGGGGCTGATCCCGGGGAGCTGTTTTTT. Its protein is CASNYMGGADPGELFF. This chain joins TRBV10-2 and TRBJ2-2; D perhaps matches TRBD2 (7 bases). The CDR3 is 16 amino acids. V was shortened by 7 bases and J by 6 bases, with 21 bases between the two germline ends. Germline V gene sequence: CDR1 WSHSY, CDR2 SAAADI.

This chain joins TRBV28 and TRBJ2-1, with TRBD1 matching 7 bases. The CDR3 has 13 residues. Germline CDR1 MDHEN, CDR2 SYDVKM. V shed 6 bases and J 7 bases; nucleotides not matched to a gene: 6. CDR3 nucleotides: TGTGCCAGCAGAACAGGGGTAGGAAATGAGCAGTTCTTC. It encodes CASRTGVGNEQFF.

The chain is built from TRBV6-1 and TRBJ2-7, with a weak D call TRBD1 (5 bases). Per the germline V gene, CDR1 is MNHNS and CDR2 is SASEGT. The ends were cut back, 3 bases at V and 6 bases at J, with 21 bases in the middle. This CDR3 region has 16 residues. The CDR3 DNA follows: TGTGCCAGCAGTGATCGTATCGGACACCGGGCTAGCGAGCAGTACTTC. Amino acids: CASSDRIGHRASEQYF.

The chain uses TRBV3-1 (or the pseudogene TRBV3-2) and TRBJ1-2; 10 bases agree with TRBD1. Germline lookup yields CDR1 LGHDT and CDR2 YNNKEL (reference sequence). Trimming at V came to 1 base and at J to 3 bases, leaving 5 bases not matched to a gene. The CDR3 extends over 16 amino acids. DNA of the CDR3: TGTGCCAGCAGCCAAGGCGGGACAGGGGATCACTATGGCTACACCTTC. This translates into CASSQGGTGDHYGYTF.

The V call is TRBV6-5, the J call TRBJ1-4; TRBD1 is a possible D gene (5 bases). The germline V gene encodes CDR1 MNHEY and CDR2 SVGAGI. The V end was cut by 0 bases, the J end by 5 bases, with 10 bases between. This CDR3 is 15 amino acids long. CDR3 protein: CASSYSGGENEKLFF. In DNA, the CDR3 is TGTGCCAGCAGTTACTCGGGGGGGGAGAATGAAAAACTGTTTTTT.

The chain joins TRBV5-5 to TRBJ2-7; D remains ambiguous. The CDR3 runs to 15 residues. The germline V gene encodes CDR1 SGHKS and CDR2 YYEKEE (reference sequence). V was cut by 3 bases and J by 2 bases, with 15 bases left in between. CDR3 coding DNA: TGTGCCAGCAGCTCCACTCCGATCCCCCCCTACGAGCAGTACTTC. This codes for CASSSTPIPPYEQYF.

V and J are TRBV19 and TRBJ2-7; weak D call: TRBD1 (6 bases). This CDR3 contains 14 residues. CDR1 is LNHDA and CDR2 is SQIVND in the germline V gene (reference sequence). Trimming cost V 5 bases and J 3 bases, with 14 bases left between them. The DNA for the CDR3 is TGTGCCAGTAGTGCCCGACAGGAGTTCTACGAGCAGTACTTC. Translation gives CASSARQEFYEQYF.

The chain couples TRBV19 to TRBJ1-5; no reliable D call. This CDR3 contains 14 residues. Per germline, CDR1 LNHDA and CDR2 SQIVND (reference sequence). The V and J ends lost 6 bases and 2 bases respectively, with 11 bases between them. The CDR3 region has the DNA TGTGCCAGTAGGGGAGGAATCCGCAATCAGCCCCAGCATTTT. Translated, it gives CASRGGIRNQPQHF.

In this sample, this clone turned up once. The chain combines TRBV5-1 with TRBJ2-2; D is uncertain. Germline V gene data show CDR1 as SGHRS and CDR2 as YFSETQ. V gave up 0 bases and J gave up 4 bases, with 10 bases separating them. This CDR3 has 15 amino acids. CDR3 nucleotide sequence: TGCGCCAGCAGCTTGGCTATCGACACCACCGGGGAGCTGTTTTTT. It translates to CASSLAIDTTGELFF. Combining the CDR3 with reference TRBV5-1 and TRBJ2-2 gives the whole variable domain KAGVTQTPRYLIKTRGQQVTLSCSPISGHRSVSWYQQTPGQGLQFLFEYFSETQRNKGNFPGRFSGRQFSNSRSEMNVSTLELGDSALYLCASSLAIDTTGELFFGEGSRLTVL.

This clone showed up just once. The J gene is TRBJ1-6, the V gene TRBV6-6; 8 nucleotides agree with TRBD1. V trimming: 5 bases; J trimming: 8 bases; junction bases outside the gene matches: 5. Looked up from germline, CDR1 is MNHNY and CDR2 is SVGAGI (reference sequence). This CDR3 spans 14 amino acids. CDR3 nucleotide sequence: TGTGCCAGCAGTCGACAGGGGAGCGATTCACCCCTCCACTTT. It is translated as CASSRQGSDSPLHF.